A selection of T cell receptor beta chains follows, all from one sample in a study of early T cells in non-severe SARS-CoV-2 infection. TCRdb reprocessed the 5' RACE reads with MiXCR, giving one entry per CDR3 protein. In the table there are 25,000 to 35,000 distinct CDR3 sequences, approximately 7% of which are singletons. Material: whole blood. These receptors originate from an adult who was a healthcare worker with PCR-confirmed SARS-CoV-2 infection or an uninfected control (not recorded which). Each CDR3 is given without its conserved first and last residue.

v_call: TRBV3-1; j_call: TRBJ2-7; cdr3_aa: ASSHEIGLAGEQY
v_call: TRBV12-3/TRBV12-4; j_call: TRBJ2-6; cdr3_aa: ASSGAGQGISGANVLT
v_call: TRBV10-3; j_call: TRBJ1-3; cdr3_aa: ATNKGPGFSGNTIY
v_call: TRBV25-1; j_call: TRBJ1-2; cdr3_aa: ASSEYLVPGRNYGYT
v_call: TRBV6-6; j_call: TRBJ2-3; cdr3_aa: ASNRAGGTDTQY
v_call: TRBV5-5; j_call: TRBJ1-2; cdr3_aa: ASSFQQGDGYT
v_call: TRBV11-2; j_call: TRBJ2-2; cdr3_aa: ASSLDQGVNTGELF
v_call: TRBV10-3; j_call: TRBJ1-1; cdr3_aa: AISPGVMNTEAF
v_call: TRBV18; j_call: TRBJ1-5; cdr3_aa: ASSPGRGNQPQH
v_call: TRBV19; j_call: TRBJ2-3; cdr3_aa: ASRNRGPDTQY
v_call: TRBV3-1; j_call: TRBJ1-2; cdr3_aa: ASSQDFGRGDYGYT
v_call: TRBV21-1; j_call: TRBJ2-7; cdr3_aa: ASSPQDRGYEQY
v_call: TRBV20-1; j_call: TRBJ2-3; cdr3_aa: SAQLAVASTDTQY
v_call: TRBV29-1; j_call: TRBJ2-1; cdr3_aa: SVEERRPPYNEQF
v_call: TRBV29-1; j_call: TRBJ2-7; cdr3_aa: SVGPGQRNEQY
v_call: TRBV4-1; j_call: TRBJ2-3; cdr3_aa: ASSQDWGGTDTQY
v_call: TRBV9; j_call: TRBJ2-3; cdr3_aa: ASSRLTSSDTQY
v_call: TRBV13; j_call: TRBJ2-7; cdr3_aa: ASSLGQGANYEQY
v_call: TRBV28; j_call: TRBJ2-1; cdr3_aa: ASSLSMGGNEQF
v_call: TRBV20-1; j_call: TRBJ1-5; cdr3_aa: SATLGPNQPQH
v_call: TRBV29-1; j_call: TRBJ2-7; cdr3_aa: SVRGRPYEQY
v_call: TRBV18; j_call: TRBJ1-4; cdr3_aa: ASSGIGQNEKLF
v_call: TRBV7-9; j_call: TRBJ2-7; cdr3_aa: ASSLATSVSYEQY
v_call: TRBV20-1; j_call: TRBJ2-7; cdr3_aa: SAREAGIIEQY
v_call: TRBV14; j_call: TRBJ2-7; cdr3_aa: ASSQDGSWGYEQY
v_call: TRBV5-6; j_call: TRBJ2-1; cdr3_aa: ASSLLDSSYNEQF
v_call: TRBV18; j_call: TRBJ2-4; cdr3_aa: ASSPSSGAGNIQY
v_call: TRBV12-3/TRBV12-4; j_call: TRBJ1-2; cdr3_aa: ASSPRGIDYGYT
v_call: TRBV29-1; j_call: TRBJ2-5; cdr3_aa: SAMAGTTQETQY
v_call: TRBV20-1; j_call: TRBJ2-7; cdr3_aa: SARVLAVLSDEQY
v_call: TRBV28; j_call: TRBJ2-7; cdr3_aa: ASSLGLGETSLAYEQY
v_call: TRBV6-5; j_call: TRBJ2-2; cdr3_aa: ASSYRTGPTGELF
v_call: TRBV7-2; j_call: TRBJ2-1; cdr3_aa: ASSLGLAEGNEQF
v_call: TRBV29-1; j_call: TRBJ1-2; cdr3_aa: SVRGEKNYGYT
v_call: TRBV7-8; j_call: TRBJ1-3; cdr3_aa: ASSLGGGSGNTIY
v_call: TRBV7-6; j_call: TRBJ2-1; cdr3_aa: ASSLAVSGYNEQF